The T cell receptor (beta chain) under discussion was sequenced for a study of blood T cell repertoires in COVID-19. About the research overall: Acute-phase and convalescent COVID-19 samples originated in the United States, Italy and Spain.

Germline CDR1 reads GTSNPN; CDR2 reads SVGIG (reference sequence). The CDR3 length is 17 residues. Between the trimmed V and J ends, which lost 2 bases and 0 bases, there was a span of 14 bases. The assay was immunoSEQ multiplex PCR, and TCRdb's table has in-frame clones only and misses some. The table has about 200,000 clones, approximately 85% seen once. The chain combines TRBV30 with TRBJ2-6; possible D gene TRBD1, 6 bases. The TCR sequence derives from a woman of 80 years or more with acute or convalescent COVID-19. What was sequenced was peripheral blood. CDR3 sequence reads: CAWSFRTASSGANVLTF. DNA of the CDR3: TGTGCCTGGAGTTTCCGGACAGCGAGCTCTGGGGCCAACGTCCTGACTTTC.